This passage covers 17 T cell receptor beta chains from one sample sequenced in a study of regulatory T cells in long-lasting Graves disease (dated by TCRdb to about 2021). The library was built by means of multiplex PCR. The listed sequencing device is Illumina HiSeq 4000. TCR beta libraries were built with iRepertoire HTBI primers and Arm-PCR amplification of CDR3 regions. TCRdb itself trimmed the public reads at Q25 with fastp, ran MiXCR and retained productive beta chains. When rows share a CDR3 protein, they turn into one entry using the most common DNA and genes. The sample yields around 340,000 distinct CDR3 sequences; about 20% were counted once. In total, the top ten clones hold about 29% of the sample. This specimen's time point label, interpreted: persistent/refractory GD, antithyroid drugs over 5 years with positive TRAb. RNA was extracted from PBMCs in TRIzol for both TCR sequencing and RNA sequencing.

The sequencing here drew on peripheral blood mononuclear cells (PBMCs), taken when the disease was refractory, from a patient treated with antithyroid drugs. These receptors originate from a female donor with Graves disease.

The V call is TRBV4-1, the J call TRBJ1-1; D is undetermined. Trimming left V 1 base short and J 0 bases short, with 18 bases between. Germline V gene lookup returns CDR1 MGHRA and CDR2 YSYEKL. The CDR3 is 18 residues long. This chain's CDR3 is CASSQGLVRGIMNTEAFF. The CDR3 nucleotides are TGCGCCAGCAGCCAAGGACTGGTGCGGGGAATCATGAACACTGAAGCTTTCTTT.

This clonotype was found a few times. This chain uses TRBV20-1 with TRBJ2-2; 9 nucleotides agree with TRBD2. Germline V gene sequence: CDR1 DFQATT, CDR2 SNEGSKA (reference sequence). V dropped 0 bases and J dropped 2; count of bases not matched to a gene: 4. This CDR3 region has 16 residues. Here the CDR3 DNA reads TGCAGTGCTAGAGATGGGACTAGCCGTAACACCGGGGAGCTGTTTTTT. The encoded protein is CSARDGTSRNTGELFF.

The chain uses TRBV3-1 and TRBJ1-2, with D uncertain. V was shortened by 1 base and J by 4 bases, with 13 bases between the two germline ends. The germline V gene encodes CDR1 LGHDT and CDR2 YNNKEL (reference sequence). This CDR3 contains 15 residues. CDR3 nucleotides: TGTGCCAGCAGCCAAGCCGCTGGGAGAGCCTATGGCTACACCTTC. This encodes CASSQAAGRAYGYTF.

This clonotype was seen ten or more times. This chain uses TRBV7-2 with TRBJ1-2; the match to TRBD1 covers 10 bases. The CDR3 runs 14 residues. Germline-derived CDR1 and CDR2 are SGHTA and FQGNSA. Trimming removed 5 bases from V and 7 bases from J; junction bases left unmatched: 7. CDR3 loop: CASSPLDRGSGYTF. In nucleotides, the CDR3 is TGTGCCAGCAGCCCCCTGGACAGGGGGTCTGGCTACACCTTC.

This clonotype has a count of ten or more. The rearrangement joins TRBV10-3 to TRBJ1-1; 7 bases agree with TRBD1. V shed 4 bases, J shed 0 bases, and the junction held 8 bases outside the gene matches. CDR1 and CDR2 from the germline V gene are ENHRY and SYGVKD. This CDR3 contains 16 residues. This chain's CDR3 is CAISGGQGVLNTEAFF. The CDR3, as DNA: TGTGCCATCAGTGGAGGCCAGGGGGTATTGAACACTGAAGCTTTCTTT.

There are many counts of this clonotype. This chain connects TRBV28 to TRBJ2-7, with 10 bases that match TRBD2. With V trimmed by 6 bases and J by 2 bases, 4 bases remained unmatched. The CDR3 is 14 amino acids. The germline V gene has CDR1 MDHEN and CDR2 SYDVKM. The DNA for the CDR3 is TGTGCCAGCAGCCCGAGCGGGAGGGCCTACGAGCAGTACTTC. This encodes CASSPSGRAYEQYF.

The chain has TRBV19 and TRBJ1-5; D remains unclear. This CDR3 has 13 residues. Trimming took off 8 bases at V and 4 bases at J, with 12 bases between the two ends. Germline V gene sequence: CDR1 LNHDA, CDR2 SQIVND (reference sequence). CDR3: CASSGRRNQPQHF. In nucleotides, the CDR3 is TGTGCCAGTTCCGGACGGCGGAATCAGCCCCAGCATTTT.

This clonotype was counted only a few times. The chain has TRBV12-3 or TRBV12-4 and TRBJ1-3; D is uncertain. Trimming left V 3 bases short and J 0 bases short, with 9 bases between. The CDR3 totals 15 residues. The CDR3 loop reads CASSLGRSSGNTIYF. The CDR3 bases are TGTGCCAGCAGTTTGGGCAGGAGCTCTGGAAACACCATATATTTT.

As concerns this clonotype: Just one base apart from a much larger clone, this may be a read error. The chain has TRBV7-8 and TRBJ2-3; 9 bases fit TRBD2. The last part of the DNA fits TRBJ2-5 better; the J call may be wrong. This CDR3 comprises 14 residues. Germline values: CDR1 SGHVS, CDR2 FQNEAQ. CDR3 bases: TGTGCCAGCAGCTTCTCTAGCGGGGAAGGGACCCAGTACTTC. As protein: CASSFSSGEGTQYF.

This clonotype has more than one count but fewer than ten. This chain uses TRBV4-3 with TRBJ1-3; tentative D call: TRBD1 (6 bases). CDR3 length: 19 residues. CDR1 is LGHNA, CDR2 YSLEER, per germline. With 1 base removed from V and 2 bases from J, the gap between germline ends came to 21 bases. The CDR3 coding sequence is TGCGCCAGCAGCCAAGCCCTGGGTCAGGGGAGGGGGACTGGAAACACCATATATTTT. Translated: CASSQALGQGRGTGNTIYF.

The rearrangement uses TRBV7-9 and TRBJ2-7; D remains unclear. Per germline, CDR1 SEHNR and CDR2 FQNEAQ (reference sequence). The CDR3 consists of 14 residues. Between the trimmed V and J ends, which lost 1 base and 5 bases, there was a span of 12 bases. The DNA of the CDR3 is TGTGCCAGCAGCTTAGATACCCGACGAAACGAGCAGTACTTC. Translating it yields CASSLDTRRNEQYF.

This clonotype has only a few counts. The chain carries TRBV6-2 or TRBV6-3 and TRBJ2-7; 8 bases map to TRBD2. The CDR3 contains 13 residues. V lost 7 bases to trimming and J lost 7 bases; unmatched junction nucleotides: 9. CDR1 and CDR2 from the germline V gene are MNHEY and SVGEGT. This CDR3 is CASTVGGGREQYF. DNA for the CDR3: TGTGCCAGCACCGTTGGCGGGGGGAGGGAGCAGTACTTC.

This clonotype was seen more than once but under ten times. CDR3 residues: CASSGLGDSYNEQFF. In DNA form, the CDR3 reads TGTGCCAGCAGTGGCCTAGGCGACTCCTACAATGAGCAGTTCTTC. The genes are TRBV2 and TRBJ2-1; D is unresolved. The CDR3 sequence is 15 residues long. V shed 4 bases and J shed 0 bases, with 10 bases lying between them. The germline V gene has CDR1 SNHLY and CDR2 FYNNEI. Drawing the rest from reference TRBV2 and TRBJ2-1, the complete variable domain is EPEVTQTPSHQVTQMGQEVILRCVPISNHLYFYWYRQILGQKVEFLVSFYNNEISEKSEIFDDQFSVERPDGSNFTLKIRSTKLEDSAMYFCASSGLGDSYNEQFFGPGTRLTVL.

The rearrangement links TRBV7-9 to TRBJ1-2; D is uncertain. Trimming pared 3 bases from V and 4 bases from J, leaving 6 bases between. The V gene's germline CDR1 is SEHNR and CDR2 FQNEAQ (reference sequence). The CDR3 spans 12 residues. In nucleotides, the CDR3 is TGTGCCAGCAGCTTTCTTTTCTATGGCTACACCTTC. Amino acids: CASSFLFYGYTF.

In its sample, this clonotype was seen many times. The V gene is TRBV30, the J gene TRBJ1-4; D possibly corresponds to TRBD1 (5 bases). The V and J ends lost 3 bases and 6 bases respectively, with 20 bases between them. CDR1 and CDR2 from the germline V gene are GTSNPN and SVGIG (reference sequence). This CDR3 is 16 amino acids long. The CDR3 coding sequence is TGTGCCTGGAGGCTCCCCCCGGGACGGAAATATGAAAAACTGTTTTTT. This encodes CAWRLPPGRKYEKLFF.

Remarks on this clonotype: It is likely a read error: a sequence one base away is far more abundant. The rearrangement joins TRBV2 to TRBJ1-4, with a weak D call TRBD1 (5 bases). CDR3 length: 17 residues. The germline gives CDR1 SNHLY, CDR2 FYNNEI. CDR3 sequence: CASSLAPDSATNEKLVF. CDR3 bases: TGTGCCAGCAGCTTAGCCCCCGACAGTGCAACTAATGAAAAACTGGTTTTT.

The rearrangement uses TRBV2 and TRBJ2-7; D is tentatively TRBD1 or TRBD2 (5 bases each). The last part of the DNA fits TRBJ2-1 better; the J call may be wrong. The germline CDR1 and CDR2 sequences are SNHLY and FYNNEI. The length of the CDR3 is 13 residues. This CDR3 reads CASKVGRESEQFF. CDR3 DNA: TGTGCCAGCAAGGTGGGCAGGGAGTCTGAGCAGTTCTTC.